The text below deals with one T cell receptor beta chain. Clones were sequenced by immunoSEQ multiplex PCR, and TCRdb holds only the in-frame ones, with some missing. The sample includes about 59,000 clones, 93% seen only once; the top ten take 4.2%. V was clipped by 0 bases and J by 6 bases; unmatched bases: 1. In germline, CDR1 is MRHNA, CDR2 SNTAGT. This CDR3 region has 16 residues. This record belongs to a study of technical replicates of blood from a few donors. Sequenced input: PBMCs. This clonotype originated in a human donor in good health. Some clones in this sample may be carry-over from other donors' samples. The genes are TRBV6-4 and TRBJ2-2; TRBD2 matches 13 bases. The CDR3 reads CASSDSTSGGPGELFF. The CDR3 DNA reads TGTGCCAGCAGTGACTCGACTAGCGGGGGGCCCGGGGAGCTGTTTTTT.